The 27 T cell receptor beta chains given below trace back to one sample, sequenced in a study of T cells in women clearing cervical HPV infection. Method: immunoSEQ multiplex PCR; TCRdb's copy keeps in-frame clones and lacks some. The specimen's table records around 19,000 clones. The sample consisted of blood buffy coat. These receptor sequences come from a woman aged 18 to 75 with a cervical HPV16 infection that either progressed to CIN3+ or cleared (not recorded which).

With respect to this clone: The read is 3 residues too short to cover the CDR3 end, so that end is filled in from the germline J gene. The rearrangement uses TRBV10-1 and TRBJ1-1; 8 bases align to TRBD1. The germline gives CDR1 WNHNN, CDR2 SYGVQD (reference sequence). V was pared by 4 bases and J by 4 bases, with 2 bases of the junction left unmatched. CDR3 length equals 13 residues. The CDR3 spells CASSVTGGTEAFF. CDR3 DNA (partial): TGCGCCAGCAGTGTTACAGGGGGCACTGAA.

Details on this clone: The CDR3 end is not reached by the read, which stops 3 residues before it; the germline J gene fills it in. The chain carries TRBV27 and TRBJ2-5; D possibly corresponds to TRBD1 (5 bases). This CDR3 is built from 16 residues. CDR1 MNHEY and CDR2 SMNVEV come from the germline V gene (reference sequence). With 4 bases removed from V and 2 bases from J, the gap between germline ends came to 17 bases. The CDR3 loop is CASSSTRRVSQETQYF. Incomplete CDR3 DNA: TGTGCCAGCAGTTCGACCCGCAGGGTCAGTCAAGAGACC.

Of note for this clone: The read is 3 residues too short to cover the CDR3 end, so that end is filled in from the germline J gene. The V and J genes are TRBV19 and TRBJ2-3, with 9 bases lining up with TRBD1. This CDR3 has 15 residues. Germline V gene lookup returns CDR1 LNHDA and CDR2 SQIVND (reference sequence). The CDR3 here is CASTRPTGGNQPQYF. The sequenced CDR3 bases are TGTGCCAGTACCCGCCCTACAGGGGGCAATCAGCCG.

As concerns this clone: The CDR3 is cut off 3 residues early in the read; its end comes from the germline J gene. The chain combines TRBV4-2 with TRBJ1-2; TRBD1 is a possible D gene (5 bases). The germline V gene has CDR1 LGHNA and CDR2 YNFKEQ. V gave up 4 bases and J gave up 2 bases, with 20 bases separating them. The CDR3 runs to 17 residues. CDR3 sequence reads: CASSRTDGGRGNYGYTF. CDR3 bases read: TGTGCCAGCAGCCGAACGGACGGGGGTCGGGGGAACTATGGC.

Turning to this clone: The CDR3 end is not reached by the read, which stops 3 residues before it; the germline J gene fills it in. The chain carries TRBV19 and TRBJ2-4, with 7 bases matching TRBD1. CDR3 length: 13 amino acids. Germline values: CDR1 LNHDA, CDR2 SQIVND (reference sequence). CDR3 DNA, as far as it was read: TGTGCCACTCTTAAGGGGGCAAACTATGGT. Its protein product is CATLKGANYG. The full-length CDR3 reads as CATLKGANYGQYF.

The CDR3 sequence: CASSGRAGQVQETQYF. Partial CDR3 DNA: TGCGCCAGCAGCGGAAGGGCGGGACAGGTCCAAGAGACG. The rearrangement joins TRBV5-1 to TRBJ2-3, with 8 bases identical to TRBD1. The read comes to an end 3 residues before the CDR3 does, leaving the germline J gene to fill in the end. The CDR3 covers 16 residues. Germline V gene lookup returns CDR1 SGHRS and CDR2 YFSETQ.

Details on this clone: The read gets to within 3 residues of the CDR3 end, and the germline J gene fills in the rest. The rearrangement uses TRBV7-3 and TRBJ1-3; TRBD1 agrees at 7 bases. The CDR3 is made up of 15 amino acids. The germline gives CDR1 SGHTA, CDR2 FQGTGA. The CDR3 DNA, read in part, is TGTGCCAGCAGCCCGGACAGGAGAGCTGGAAACGCG. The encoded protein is CASSPDRRAGNA. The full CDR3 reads CASSPDRRAGNAIYF.

Incomplete CDR3 DNA: TGTGCCAGTAGTTCTGCCGGGACAGGAGTAGCCAAAAACATT. Residues: CASSSAGTGVAKNI. The whole CDR3 sequence reads CASSSAGTGVAKNIQYF. This chain uses TRBV19 with TRBJ2-4, with 8 bases that match TRBD1. The CDR3 end lies 3 residues beyond the end of the read and is filled in from the germline J gene. CDR1 is LNHDA, CDR2 SQIVND, per germline (reference sequence). With V trimmed by 5 bases and J by 0 bases, 9 bases remained unmatched. The CDR3 is 17 residues long.

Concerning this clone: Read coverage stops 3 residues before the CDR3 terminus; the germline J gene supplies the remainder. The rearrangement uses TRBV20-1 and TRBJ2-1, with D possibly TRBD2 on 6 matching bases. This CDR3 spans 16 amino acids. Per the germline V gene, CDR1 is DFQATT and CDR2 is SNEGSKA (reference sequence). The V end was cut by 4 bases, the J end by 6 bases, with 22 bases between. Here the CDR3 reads CSAIPSAGPGGNEQFF. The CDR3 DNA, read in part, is TGCAGTGCTATTCCGTCGGCGGGGCCTGGGGGCAATGAG.

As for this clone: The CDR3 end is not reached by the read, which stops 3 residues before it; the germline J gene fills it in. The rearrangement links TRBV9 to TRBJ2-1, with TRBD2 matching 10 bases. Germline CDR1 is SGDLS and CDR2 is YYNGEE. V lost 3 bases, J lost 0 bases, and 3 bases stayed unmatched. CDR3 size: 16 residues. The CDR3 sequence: CASSASSGSSYNEQFF. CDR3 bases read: TGTGCCAGCAGCGCCTCTAGCGGGAGCTCCTACAATGAG.

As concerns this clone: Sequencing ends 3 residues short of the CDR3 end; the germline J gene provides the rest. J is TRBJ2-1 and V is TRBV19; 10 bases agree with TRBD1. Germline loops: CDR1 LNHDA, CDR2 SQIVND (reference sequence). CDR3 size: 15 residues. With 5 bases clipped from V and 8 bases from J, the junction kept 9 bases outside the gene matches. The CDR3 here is CASSQDRGRIYEQFF. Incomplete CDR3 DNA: TGTGCCAGTAGTCAAGACAGGGGGCGTATCTATGAG.

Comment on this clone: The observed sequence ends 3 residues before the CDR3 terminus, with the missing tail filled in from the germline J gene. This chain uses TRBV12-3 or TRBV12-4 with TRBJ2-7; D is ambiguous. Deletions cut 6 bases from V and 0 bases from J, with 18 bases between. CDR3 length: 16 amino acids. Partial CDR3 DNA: TGTGCCAGCAGCTACCCCCCCAACTCGAGCTCCTACGAG. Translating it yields CASSYPPNSSSYE. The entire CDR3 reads CASSYPPNSSSYEQYF.

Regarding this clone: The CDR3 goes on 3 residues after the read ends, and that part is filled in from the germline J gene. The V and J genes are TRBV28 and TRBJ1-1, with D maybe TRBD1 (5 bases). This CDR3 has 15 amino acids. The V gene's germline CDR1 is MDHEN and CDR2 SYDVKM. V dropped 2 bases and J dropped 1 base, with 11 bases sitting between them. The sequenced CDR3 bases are TGTGCCAGCAGTTTAAGGGGCTTGCCGAACACTGAA. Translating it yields CASSLRGLPNTE. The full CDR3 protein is CASSLRGLPNTEAFF.

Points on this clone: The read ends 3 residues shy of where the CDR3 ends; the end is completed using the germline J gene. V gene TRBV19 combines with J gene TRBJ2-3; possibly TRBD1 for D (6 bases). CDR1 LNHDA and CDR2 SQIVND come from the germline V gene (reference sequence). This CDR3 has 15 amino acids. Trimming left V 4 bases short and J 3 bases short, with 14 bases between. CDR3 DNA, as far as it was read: TGTGCCAGTAGTACAGGGGAAAAAGGGACAGATACG. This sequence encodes CASSTGEKGTDT. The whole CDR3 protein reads CASSTGEKGTDTQYF.

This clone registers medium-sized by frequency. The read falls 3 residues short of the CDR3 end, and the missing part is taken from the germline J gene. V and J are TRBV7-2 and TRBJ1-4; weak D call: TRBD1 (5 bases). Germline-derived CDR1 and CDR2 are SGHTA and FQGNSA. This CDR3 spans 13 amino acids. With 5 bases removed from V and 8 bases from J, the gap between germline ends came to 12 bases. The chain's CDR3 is CASSHREGEKLFF. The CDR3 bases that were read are TGTGCCAGCAGCCATCGGGAGGGGGAAAAA. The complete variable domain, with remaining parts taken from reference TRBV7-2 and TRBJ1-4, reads GAGVSQSPSNKVTEKGKDVELRCDPISGHTALYWYRQSLGQGLEFLIYFQGNSAPDKSGLPSDRFSAERTGGSVSTLTIQRTQQEDSAVYLCASSHREGEKLFFGSGTQLSVL.

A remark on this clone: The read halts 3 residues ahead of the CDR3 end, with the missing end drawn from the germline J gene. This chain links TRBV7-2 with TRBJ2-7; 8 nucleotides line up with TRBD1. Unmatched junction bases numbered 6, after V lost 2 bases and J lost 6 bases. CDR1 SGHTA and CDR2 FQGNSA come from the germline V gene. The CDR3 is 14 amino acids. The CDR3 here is CASSLRRTGSEQYF. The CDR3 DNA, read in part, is TGTGCCAGCAGCTTACGGAGGACAGGGTCCGAG.

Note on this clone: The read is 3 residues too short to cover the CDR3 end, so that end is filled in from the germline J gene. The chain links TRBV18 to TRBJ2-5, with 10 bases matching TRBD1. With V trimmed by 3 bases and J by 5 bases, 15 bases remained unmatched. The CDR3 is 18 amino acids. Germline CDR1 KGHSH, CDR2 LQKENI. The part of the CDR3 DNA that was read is TGTGCCAGCTCACCTTCTCGGGGACAGGGGAATCTTTGGGAGACC. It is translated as CASSPSRGQGNLWET. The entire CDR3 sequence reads CASSPSRGQGNLWETQYF.

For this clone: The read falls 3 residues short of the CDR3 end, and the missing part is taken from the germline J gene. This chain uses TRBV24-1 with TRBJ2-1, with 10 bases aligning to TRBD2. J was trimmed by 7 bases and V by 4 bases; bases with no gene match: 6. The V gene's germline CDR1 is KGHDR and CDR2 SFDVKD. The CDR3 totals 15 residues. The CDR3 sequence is CATSEGLARRNEQFF. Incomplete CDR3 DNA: TGTGCCACCAGTGAGGGACTAGCGAGGAGAAATGAG.

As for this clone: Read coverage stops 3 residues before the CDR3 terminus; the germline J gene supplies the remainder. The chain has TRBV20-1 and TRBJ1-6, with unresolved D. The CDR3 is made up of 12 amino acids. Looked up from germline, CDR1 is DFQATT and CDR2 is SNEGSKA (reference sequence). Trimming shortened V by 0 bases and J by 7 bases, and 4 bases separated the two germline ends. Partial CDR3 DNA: TGCAGTGCTAGAGACCCGAATTCACCC. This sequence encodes CSARDPNSP. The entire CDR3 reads CSARDPNSPLHF.

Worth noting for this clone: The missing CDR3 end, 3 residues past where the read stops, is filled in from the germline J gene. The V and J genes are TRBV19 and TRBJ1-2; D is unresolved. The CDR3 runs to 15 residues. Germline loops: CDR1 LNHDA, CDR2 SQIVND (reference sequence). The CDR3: CASSIELAGAYDYTF. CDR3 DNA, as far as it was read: TGTGCCAGTAGTATAGAACTAGCGGGAGCCTACGAC.

CDR3 amino acids: CASGVGTSGHSGANVLFF. The CDR3 bases that were read are TGTGCCAGCGGGGTAGGGACATCAGGTCACTCTGGGGCCAACGTA. The chain carries TRBV19 and TRBJ1-4; the D gene is possibly TRBD1 (6 bases). Read data end 3 residues before the CDR3 end; the end is taken from the germline J gene. In germline, CDR1 is LNHDA, CDR2 SQIVND (reference sequence). The CDR3 is 18 residues long.

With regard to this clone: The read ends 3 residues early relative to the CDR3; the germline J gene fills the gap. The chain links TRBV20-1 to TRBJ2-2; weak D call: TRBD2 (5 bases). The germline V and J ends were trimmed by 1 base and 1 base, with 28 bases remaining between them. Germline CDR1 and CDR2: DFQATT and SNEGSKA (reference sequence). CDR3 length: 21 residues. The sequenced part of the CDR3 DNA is TGCAGTGCTAGAGTGGAGGCTTCGTACCCCCCGGGTCGGAGGAACACCGGGGAG. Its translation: CSARVEASYPPGRRNTGE. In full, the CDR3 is CSARVEASYPPGRRNTGELFF.

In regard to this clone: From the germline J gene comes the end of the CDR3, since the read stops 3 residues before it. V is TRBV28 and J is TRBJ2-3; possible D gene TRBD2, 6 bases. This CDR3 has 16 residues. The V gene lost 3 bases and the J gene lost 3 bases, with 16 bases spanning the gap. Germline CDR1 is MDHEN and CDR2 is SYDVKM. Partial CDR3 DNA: TGTGCCAGCAGTTTTCTGGCTAGCGATCCTACAGATACG. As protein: CASSFLASDPTDT. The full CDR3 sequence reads CASSFLASDPTDTQYF.

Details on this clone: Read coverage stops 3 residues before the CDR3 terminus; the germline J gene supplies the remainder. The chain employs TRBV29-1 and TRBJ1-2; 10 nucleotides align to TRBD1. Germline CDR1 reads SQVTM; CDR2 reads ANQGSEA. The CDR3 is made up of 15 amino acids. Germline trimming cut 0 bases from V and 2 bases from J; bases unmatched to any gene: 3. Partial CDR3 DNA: TGCAGCGTTGAAGATCGGACAGGGGGGAACTATGGC. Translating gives CSVEDRTGGNYG. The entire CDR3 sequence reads CSVEDRTGGNYGYTF.

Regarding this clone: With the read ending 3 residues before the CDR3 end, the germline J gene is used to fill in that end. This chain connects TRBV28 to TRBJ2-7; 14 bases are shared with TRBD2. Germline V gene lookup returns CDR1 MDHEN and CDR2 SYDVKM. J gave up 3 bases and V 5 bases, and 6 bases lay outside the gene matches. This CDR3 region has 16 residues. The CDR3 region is CASSPYGLAGGYEQYF. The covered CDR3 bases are TGTGCCAGCAGTCCCTACGGACTAGCGGGAGGCTACGAG.

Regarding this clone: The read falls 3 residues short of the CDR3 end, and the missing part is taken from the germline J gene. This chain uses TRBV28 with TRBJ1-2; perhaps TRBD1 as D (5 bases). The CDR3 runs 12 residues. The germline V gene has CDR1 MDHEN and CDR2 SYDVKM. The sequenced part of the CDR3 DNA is TGTGCCAGCAGTTTTGAGGGGAGAGGC. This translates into CASSFEGRG. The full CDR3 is CASSFEGRGYTF.

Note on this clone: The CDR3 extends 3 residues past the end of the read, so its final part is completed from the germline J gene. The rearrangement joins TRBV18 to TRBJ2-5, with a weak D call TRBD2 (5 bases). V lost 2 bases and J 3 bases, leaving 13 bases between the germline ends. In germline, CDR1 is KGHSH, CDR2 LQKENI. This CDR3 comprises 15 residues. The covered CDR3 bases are TGTGCCAGCTCACCATGGAGCGGAAGGGAAGAGACC. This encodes CASSPWSGREET. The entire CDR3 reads CASSPWSGREETQYF.